This is a list of T cell receptor beta chains from one sample in a study of T-cell memory formation after mild COVID-19. TCRdb redid the calling of the 5' RACE reads with MiXCR, one entry per CDR3 protein. The sample holds fewer than 700,000 distinct CDR3 sequences; 18% are singletons and the top ten take more than 10%. Sequencing input: PBMCs or a T cell subset sorted from them (not recorded which). The receptor source for this set is an adult woman who had mild COVID-19 (a few samples of this study predate the infection). Cell type and time point are not known. Both conserved end residues are part of each CDR3. D genes are given only for firm matches. Clone size, where shown, is once, few, many, or a class for clones that have expanded.

D: -
J: TRBJ2-3
V: TRBV5-1
size: few
CDR3: CASSSGIGGNQDTQYF
DNA: TGCGCCAGCAGCTCGGGGATAGGGGGGAATCAGGATACGCAGTATTTT

D: TRBD2
J: TRBJ2-5
V: TRBV30
size: few
CDR3: CAWSVRLGLAGGSQETQYF
DNA: TGTGCCTGGAGTGTACGCCTTGGACTAGCGGGAGGCAGCCAAGAGACCCAGTACTTC

D: -
J: TRBJ2-3
V: TRBV2
size: few
CDR3: CASRAFALGTQYF
DNA: TGTGCCAGCAGGGCTTTCGCACTTGGTACGCAGTATTTT

D: TRBD1
J: TRBJ2-5
V: TRBV29-1
size: -
CDR3: CSVEEGQGSETQYF
DNA: TGCAGCGTTGAAGAGGGACAGGGGTCCGAGACCCAGTACTTC

D: -
J: TRBJ2-5
V: TRBV30
size: -
CDR3: CAWSVWLGLETQYF
DNA: TGTGCCTGGAGTGTGTGGTTGGGTTTAGAGACCCAGTACTTC

D: -
J: TRBJ2-2
V: TRBV4-1
size: few
CDR3: CASSQDRRGWAANTGELFF
DNA: TGCGCCAGCAGCCAAGATCGCAGGGGCTGGGCTGCGAACACCGGGGAGCTGTTTTTT

D: TRBD2
J: TRBJ2-3
V: TRBV4-1
size: -
CDR3: CASSQKIAAGGLSSTDTQYF
DNA: TGCGCCAGCAGCCAAAAGATCGCAGCGGGGGGTTTGTCTAGCACAGATACGCAGTATTTT

D: -
J: TRBJ2-2
V: TRBV12-3/TRBV12-4
size: -
CDR3: CASRALEAGELFF
DNA: TGTGCCAGCAGGGCACTAGAAGCCGGGGAGCTGTTTTTT

D: -
J: TRBJ2-7
V: TRBV6-5
size: few
CDR3: CASSYSRTYYEQYF
DNA: TGTGCCAGCAGTTACTCGAGGACCTACTACGAGCAGTACTTC

D: -
J: TRBJ2-7
V: TRBV7-6
size: few
CDR3: CASSPTVQVPYEQYF
DNA: TGTGCCAGCAGCCCCACCGTACAGGTGCCCTACGAGCAGTACTTC

D: -
J: TRBJ2-5
V: TRBV7-3
size: -
CDR3: CASSLISGETQYF
DNA: TGTGCCAGCAGCTTAATCTCAGGGGAGACCCAGTACTTC

D: TRBD2
J: TRBJ2-5
V: TRBV7-2
size: -
CDR3: CASSFWASGETQYF
DNA: TGTGCCAGCAGCTTCTGGGCTAGCGGGGAGACCCAGTACTTC

D: -
J: TRBJ1-5
V: TRBV20-1
size: few
CDR3: CSAPPLTDNQPQHF
DNA: TGCAGTGCCCCGCCTCTGACAGACAATCAGCCCCAGCATTTT

D: TRBD2
J: TRBJ2-7
V: TRBV30
size: -
CDR3: CAWGSGPVSYEQYF
DNA: TGTGCCTGGGGTAGCGGGCCCGTCTCCTACGAGCAGTACTTC

D: TRBD2
J: TRBJ2-7
V: TRBV12-5
size: few
CDR3: CASGLPGLALYEQYF
DNA: TGTGCTAGTGGTTTGCCGGGACTAGCCTTATACGAGCAGTACTTC

D: -
J: TRBJ2-4
V: TRBV28
size: -
CDR3: CASSYVGSELTLAKNIQYF
DNA: TGTGCCAGCAGTTATGTGGGGTCGGAACTCACCCTAGCCAAAAACATTCAGTACTTC

D: -
J: TRBJ1-6
V: TRBV25-1
size: -
CDR3: CASIGRGGSPLHF
DNA: TGTGCCAGCATCGGGAGGGGAGGCTCACCCCTCCACTTT

D: -
J: TRBJ2-7
V: TRBV20-1
size: -
CDR3: CSASAIKSSYEQYF
DNA: TGCAGTGCTAGCGCGATAAAGAGCTCCTACGAGCAGTACTTC

D: TRBD1
J: TRBJ2-4
V: TRBV4-1
size: -
CDR3: CASSQGTGSLLNIQYF
DNA: TGCGCCAGCAGCCAAGGGACAGGGTCCTTGTTAAACATTCAGTACTTC

D: -
J: TRBJ2-7
V: TRBV24-1
size: -
CDR3: CATSDSSSGGASYEQYF
DNA: TGTGCCACCAGTGACTCCAGTAGTGGGGGAGCCTCCTACGAGCAGTACTTC

D: TRBD2
J: TRBJ2-3
V: TRBV11-2
size: many
CDR3: CASSLSRGGDTQYF
DNA: TGTGCCAGCAGCTTATCCCGGGGGGGAGATACGCAGTATTTT

D: -
J: TRBJ2-3
V: TRBV24-1
size: few
CDR3: CATSDKGHITDTQYF
DNA: TGTGCCACCAGTGATAAGGGACACATCACAGATACGCAGTATTTT